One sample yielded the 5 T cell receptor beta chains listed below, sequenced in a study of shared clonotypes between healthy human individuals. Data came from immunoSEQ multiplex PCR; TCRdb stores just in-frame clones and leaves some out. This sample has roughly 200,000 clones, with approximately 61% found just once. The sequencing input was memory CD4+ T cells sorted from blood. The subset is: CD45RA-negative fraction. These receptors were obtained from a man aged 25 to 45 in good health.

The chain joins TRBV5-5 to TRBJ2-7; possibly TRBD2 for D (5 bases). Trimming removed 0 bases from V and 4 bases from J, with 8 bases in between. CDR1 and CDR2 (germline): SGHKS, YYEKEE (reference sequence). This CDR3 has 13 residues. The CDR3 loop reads CASSLERDYEQYF. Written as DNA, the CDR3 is TGTGCCAGCAGCTTGGAACGGGATTACGAGCAGTACTTC.

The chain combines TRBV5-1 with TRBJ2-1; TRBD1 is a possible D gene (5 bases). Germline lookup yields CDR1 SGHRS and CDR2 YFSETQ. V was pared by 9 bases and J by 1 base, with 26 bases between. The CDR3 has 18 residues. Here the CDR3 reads CATQKALGSQGSYNEQFF. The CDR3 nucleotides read TGCGCCACCCAGAAGGCTCTAGGAAGTCAGGGTTCCTACAATGAGCAGTTCTTC.

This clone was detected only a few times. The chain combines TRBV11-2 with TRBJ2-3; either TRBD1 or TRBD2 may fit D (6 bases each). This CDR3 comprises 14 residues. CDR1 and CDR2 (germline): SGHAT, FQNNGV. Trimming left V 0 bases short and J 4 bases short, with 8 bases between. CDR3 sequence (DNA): TGTGCCAGCAGCTTAGATAGGGGGGCAGATACGCAGTATTTT. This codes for CASSLDRGADTQYF.

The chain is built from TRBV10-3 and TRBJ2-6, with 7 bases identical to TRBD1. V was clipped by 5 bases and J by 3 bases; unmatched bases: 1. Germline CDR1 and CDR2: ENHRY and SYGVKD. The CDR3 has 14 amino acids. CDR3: CAISQGVGANVLTF. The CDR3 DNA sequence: TGTGCCATCAGTCAGGGGGTTGGGGCCAACGTCCTGACTTTC.

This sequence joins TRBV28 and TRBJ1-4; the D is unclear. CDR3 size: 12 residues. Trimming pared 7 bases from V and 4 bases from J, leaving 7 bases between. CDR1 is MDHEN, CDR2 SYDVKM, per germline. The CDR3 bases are TGTGCCAGCACCAGCCTTAATGAAAAACTGTTTTTT. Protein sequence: CASTSLNEKLFF. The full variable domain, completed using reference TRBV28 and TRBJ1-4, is DVKVTQSSRYLVKRTGEKVFLECVQDMDHENMFWYRQDPGLGLRLIYFSYDVKMKEKGDIPEGYSVSREKKERFSLILESASTNQTSMYLCASTSLNEKLFFGSGTQLSVL.